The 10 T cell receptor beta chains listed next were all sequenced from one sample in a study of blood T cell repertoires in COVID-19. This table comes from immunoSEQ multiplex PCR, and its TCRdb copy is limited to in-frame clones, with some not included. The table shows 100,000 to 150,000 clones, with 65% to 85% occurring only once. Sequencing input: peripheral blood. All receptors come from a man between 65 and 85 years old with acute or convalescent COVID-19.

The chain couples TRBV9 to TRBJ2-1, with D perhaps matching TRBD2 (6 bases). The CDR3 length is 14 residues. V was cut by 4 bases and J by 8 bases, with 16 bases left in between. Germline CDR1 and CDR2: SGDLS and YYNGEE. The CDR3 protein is CASSLGPEGDEQFF. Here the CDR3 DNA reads TGTGCCAGCAGCCTAGGACCGGAGGGAGATGAGCAGTTCTTC.

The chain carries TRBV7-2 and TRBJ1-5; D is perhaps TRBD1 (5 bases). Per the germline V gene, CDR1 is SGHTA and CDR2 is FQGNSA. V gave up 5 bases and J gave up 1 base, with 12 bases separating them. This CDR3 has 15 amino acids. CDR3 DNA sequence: TGTGCCAGCAGCCCGCACCCAGGGAGCAATCAGCCCCAGCATTTT. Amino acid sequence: CASSPHPGSNQPQHF.

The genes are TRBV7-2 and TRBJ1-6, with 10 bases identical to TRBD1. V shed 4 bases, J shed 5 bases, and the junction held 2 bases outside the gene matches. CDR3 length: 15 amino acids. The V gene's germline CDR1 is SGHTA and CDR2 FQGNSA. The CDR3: CASSSTGGHNSPLHF. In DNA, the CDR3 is TGTGCCAGCAGCTCGACAGGGGGCCATAATTCACCCCTCCACTTT.

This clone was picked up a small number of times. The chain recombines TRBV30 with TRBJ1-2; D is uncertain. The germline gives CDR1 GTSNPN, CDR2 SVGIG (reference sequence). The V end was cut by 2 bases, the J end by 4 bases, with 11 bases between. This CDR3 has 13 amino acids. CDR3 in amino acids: CAWSRDGFYGYTF. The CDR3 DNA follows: TGTGCCTGGAGTAGAGACGGGTTCTATGGCTACACCTTC.

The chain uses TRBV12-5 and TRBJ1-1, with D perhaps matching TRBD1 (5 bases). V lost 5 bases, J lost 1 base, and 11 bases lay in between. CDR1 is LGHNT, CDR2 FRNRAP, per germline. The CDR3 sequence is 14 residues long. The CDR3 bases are TGTGCTAGTGGTGTACAGGTCCCGAACACTGAAGCTTTCTTT. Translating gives CASGVQVPNTEAFF.

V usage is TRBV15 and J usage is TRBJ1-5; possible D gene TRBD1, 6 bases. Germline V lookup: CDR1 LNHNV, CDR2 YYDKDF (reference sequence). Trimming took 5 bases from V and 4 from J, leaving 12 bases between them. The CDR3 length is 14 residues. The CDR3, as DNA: TGTGCCACCAGCCGACAGGCGTTTAATCAGCCCCAGCATTTT. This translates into CATSRQAFNQPQHF.

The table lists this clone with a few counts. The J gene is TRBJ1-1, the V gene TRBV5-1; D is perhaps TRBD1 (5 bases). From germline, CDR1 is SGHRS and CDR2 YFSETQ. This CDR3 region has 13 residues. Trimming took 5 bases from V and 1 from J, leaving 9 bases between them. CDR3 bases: TGCGCCAGCAGGGCTACAGGGAACACTGAAGCTTTCTTT. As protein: CASRATGNTEAFF.

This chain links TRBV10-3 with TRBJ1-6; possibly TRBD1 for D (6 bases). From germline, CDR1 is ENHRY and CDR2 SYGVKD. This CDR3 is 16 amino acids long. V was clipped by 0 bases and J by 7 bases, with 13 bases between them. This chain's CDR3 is CAISESTGRGNSPLHF. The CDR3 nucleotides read TGTGCCATCAGTGAGTCGACCGGCAGGGGAAATTCACCCCTCCACTTT.

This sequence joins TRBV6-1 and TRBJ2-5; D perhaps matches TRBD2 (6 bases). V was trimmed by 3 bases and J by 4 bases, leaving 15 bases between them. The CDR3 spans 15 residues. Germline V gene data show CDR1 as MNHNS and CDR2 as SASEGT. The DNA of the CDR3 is TGTGCCAGCAGTGAGGGACTGGGACGCCCAGAGACCCAGTACTTC. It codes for CASSEGLGRPETQYF.

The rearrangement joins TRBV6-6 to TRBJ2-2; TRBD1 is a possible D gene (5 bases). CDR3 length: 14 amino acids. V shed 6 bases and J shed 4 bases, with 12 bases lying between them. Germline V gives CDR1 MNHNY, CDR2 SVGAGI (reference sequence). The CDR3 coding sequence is TGTGCCAGCAGCTCACAGACAGTCACCGGGGAGCTGTTTTTT. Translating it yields CASSSQTVTGELFF.